This entry is about one TCR beta chain. Its antigen is still unknown. The germline gives CDR1 MGHRA, CDR2 YSYEKL. V was shortened by 4 bases and J by 2 bases, with 12 bases between the two germline ends. The CDR3 consists of 14 residues. Profiling relied on immunoSEQ multiplex PCR, and the TCRdb table lists in-frame clones only, not all of them. This table holds 27,000 or so clones, more than 60% found once. The sort gate was single viable CD3+CD4+CD8-CD45RO+ cells for memory CD4+ T cells. This entry belongs to a study of memory CD4+ T cells and cytomegalovirus serostatus. Study conclusions and caveats: CD4+ memory repertoires contained about two fifths of the roughly 160 reported CMV TCRbeta sequences.

J is TRBJ2-7 and V is TRBV4-1; the D gene is possibly TRBD1 (6 bases). The receptor was derived from an adult in good health and CMV-seronegative. Sequencing was carried out using memory CD4+ T cells from blood. Here the CDR3 reads CASSPGHGTYEQYF. For the CDR3, the DNA is TGCGCCAGCAGCCCGGGACACGGTACCTACGAGCAGTACTTC.